The T cell receptor (beta chain) under discussion was sequenced for a study of low-dose radiotherapy and immunotherapy resistance in tumors. For the study at large: Oral aspirin at 300 mg was taken daily by patients for four cycles, beginning on cycle 1 day 1.

First-strand cDNA used TRAV- and TRBV-specific primers, covering alpha and beta chains. TCRs were amplified for approximately 21 PCR cycles with a constant-region primer and V-primer adapter. TCRdb reprocessed the reads via MiXCR and lists one record per CDR3 protein. The table shows under 90,000 distinct CDR3 sequences, with over 15% occurring only once. Germline V gene data show CDR1 as LGHDT and CDR2 as YNNKEL (reference sequence). V shed 2 bases and J 4 bases; nucleotides not matched to a gene: 9. The CDR3 is made up of 16 amino acids. Documented time point: before trial treatment. As a condition of eligibility, patients had advanced solid tumors lacking tumor-infiltrating lymphocytes. This clonotype was seen many times.

The TCR sequence derives from a male donor with prostate cancer. The material sequenced was PBMCs, taken before treatment. The J gene is TRBJ2-5, the V gene TRBV3-1, with TRBD2 matching 8 bases. The chain's CDR3 is CASSQPSRGGRETQYF. As DNA, the CDR3 is TGTGCCAGCAGCCAACCGAGCCGGGGGGGTCGAGAGACCCAGTACTTC.